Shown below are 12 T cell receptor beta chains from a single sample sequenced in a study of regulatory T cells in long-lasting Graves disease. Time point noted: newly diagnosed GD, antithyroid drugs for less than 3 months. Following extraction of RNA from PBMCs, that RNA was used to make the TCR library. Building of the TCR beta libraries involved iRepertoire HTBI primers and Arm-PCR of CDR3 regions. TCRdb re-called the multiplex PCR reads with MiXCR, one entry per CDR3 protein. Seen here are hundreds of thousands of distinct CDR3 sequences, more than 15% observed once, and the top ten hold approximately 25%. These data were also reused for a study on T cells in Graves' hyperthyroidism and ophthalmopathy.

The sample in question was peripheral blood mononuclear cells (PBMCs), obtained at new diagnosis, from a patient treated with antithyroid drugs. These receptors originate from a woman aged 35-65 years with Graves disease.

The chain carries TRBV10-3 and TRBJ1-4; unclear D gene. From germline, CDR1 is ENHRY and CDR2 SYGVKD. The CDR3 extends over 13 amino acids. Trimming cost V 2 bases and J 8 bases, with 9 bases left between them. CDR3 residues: CAISEEPGEKLFF. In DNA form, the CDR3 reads TGTGCCATCAGTGAGGAGCCGGGGGAAAAACTGTTTTTT.

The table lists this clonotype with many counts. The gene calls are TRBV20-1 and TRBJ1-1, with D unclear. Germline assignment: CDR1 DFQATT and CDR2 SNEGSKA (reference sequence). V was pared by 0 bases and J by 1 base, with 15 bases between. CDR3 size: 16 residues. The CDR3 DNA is TGCAGTGCTAGAGATCCCCTTAGACACTCGAACACTGAAGCTTTCTTT. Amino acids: CSARDPLRHSNTEAFF.

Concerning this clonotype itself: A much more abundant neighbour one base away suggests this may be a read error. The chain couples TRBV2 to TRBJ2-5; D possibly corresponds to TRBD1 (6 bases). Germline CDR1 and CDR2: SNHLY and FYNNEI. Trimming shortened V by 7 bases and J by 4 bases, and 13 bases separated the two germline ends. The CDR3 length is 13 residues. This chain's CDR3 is CASIQGTRETQYF. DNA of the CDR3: TGTGCCAGCATCCAGGGGACCCGAGAGACCCAGTACTTC.

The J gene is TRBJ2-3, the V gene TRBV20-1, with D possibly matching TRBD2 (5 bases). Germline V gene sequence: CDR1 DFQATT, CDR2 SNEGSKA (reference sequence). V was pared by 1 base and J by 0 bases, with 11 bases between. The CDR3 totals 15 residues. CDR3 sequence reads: CSARAGSASTDTQYF. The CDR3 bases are TGCAGTGCTAGAGCGGGGTCAGCTAGCACAGATACGCAGTATTTT.

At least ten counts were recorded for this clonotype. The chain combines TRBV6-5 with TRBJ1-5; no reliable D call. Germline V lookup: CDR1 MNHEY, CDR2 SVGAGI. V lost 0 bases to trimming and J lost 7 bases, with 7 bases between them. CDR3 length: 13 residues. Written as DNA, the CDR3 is TGTGCCAGCAGTTACTCCGTGCGGCAGCCCCAGCATTTT. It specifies CASSYSVRQPQHF.

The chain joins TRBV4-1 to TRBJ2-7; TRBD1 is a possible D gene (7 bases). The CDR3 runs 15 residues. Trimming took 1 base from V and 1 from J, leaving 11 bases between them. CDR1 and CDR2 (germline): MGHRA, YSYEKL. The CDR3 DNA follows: TGCGCCAGCAGCCAAGCGACAGGGAGGTCCTACGAGCAGTACTTC. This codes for CASSQATGRSYEQYF.

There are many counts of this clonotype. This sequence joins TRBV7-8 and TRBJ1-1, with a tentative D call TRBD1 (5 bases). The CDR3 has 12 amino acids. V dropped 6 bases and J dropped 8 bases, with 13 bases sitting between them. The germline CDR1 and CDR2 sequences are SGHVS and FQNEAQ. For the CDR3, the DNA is TGTGCCAGCAGTCATACGGGACGGGAAGCTTTCTTT. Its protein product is CASSHTGREAFF. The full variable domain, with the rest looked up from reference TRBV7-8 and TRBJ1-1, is GAGVSQSPRYKVAKRGQDVALRCDPISGHVSLFWYQQALGQGPEFLTYFQNEAQLDKSGLPSDRFFAERPEGSVSTLKIQRTQQEDSAVYLCASSHTGREAFFGQGTRLTVV.

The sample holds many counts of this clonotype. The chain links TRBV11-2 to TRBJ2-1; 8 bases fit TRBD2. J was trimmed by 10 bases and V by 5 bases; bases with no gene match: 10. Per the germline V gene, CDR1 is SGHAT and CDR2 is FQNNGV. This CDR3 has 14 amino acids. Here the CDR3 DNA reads TGTGCCAGCAGCCCCCATCGGGGGGGCAGGGAGCAGTTCTTC. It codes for CASSPHRGGREQFF.

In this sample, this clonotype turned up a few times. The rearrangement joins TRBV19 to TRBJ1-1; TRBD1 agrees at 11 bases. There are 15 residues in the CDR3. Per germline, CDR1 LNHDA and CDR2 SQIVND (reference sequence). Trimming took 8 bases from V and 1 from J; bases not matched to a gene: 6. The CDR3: CASRWTGGSNTEAFF. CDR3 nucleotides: TGTGCCAGTCGCTGGACAGGGGGCTCGAACACTGAAGCTTTCTTT.

The CDR3 reads CATSPRERETQYF. The CDR3, as DNA: TGTGCCACCAGCCCAAGGGAGCGAGAGACCCAGTACTTC. This rearrangement joins TRBV15 to TRBJ2-5; D might be TRBD2 (5 bases). The CDR3 sequence is 13 residues long. V was clipped by 5 bases and J by 4 bases, with 11 bases between them. In germline, CDR1 is LNHNV, CDR2 YYDKDF (reference sequence).

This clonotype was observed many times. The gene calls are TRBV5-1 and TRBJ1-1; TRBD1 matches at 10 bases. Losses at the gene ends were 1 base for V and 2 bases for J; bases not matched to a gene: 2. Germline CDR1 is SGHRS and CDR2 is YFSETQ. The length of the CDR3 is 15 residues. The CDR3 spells CASSLWDRGNTEAFF. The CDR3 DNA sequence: TGCGCCAGCAGCTTGTGGGACAGGGGAAACACTGAAGCTTTCTTT.

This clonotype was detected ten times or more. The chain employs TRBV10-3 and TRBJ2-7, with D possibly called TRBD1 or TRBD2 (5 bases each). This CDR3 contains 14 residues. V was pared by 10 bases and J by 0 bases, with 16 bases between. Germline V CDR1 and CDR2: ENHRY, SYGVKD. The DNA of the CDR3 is TGTGCCAACTCTGGGGACGGCAGCTCCTACGAGCAGTACTTC. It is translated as CANSGDGSSYEQYF.